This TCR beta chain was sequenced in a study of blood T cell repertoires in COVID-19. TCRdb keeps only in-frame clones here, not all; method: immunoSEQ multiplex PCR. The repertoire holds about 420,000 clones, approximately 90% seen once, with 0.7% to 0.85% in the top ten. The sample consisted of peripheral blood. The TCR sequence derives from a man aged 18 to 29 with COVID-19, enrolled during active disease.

The CDR3 protein is CASSRAGELFF. The CDR3 DNA sequence: TGCGCCAGCTCCAGGGCCGGGGAGCTGTTTTTT. V gene TRBV5-1 combines with J gene TRBJ2-2; maybe TRBD1 (5 bases). The CDR3 runs to 11 residues. Germline CDR1 and CDR2: SGHRS and YFSETQ. Trimming took 7 bases from V and 6 from J, leaving 7 bases between them.